The text below deals with one T cell receptor (beta chain). Its antigen is currently unknown. This specimen belongs to a study of memory CD4+ T cells and cytomegalovirus serostatus. Across the whole study: Healthy Belgian adult donors included roughly nine CMV-positive and some 25 CMV-negative people.

Single viable CD3+CD4+CD8-CD45RO+ cells were sorted as the memory CD4+ T cells. Study findings and constraints: Each of approximately 70 CMV-associated TCRbeta sequences occurred in one to five individuals.

The data were produced by immunoSEQ multiplex PCR, yet TCRdb's version contains in-frame clones alone and is incomplete. The sample holds 80,000 or so clones, roughly 80% seen once. This CDR3 has 13 amino acids. The germline V gene encodes CDR1 SGHRS and CDR2 YFSETQ. The ends were cut back, 1 base at V and 1 base at J, with 5 bases in the middle. This chain connects TRBV5-1 to TRBJ1-1; D call uncertain. Source material: memory CD4+ T cells from blood. The source of this sequence is an adult in good health and CMV-seropositive. This CDR3 reads CASSLSTNTEAFF. The CDR3 bases are TGCGCCAGCAGCTTGTCTACGAACACTGAAGCTTTCTTT.